This TCR beta chain was sequenced for a study of regulatory T cells in long-lasting Graves disease. Combining iRepertoire HTBI primers with Arm-PCR of CDR3 regions, the authors built TCR beta libraries. A single record per CDR3 protein comes from TCRdb applying MiXCR to the multiplex PCR reads. The sample shows 350,000 to 450,000 distinct CDR3 sequences, less than 25% of them seen only once. On this clonotype itself: This may stem from a read error, because a much larger clone lies one nucleotide away.

Time point noted: persistent/refractory GD, antithyroid drugs over 5 years with positive TRAb. RNA from PBMCs was the source of the TCR library. CDR1 and CDR2 (germline): MNHEY, SMNVEV (reference sequence). The CDR3 length is 14 residues. The rearrangement joins TRBV27 to TRBJ2-7, with D perhaps TRBD2 (5 bases). The TCR was taken from a female donor with Graves disease. The sample consisted of peripheral blood mononuclear cells (PBMCs), taken when the disease was refractory, from a patient treated with antithyroid drugs. The CDR3 loop reads CASSPPGFPYEQHF. The CDR3 coding sequence is TGTGCCAGCAGTCCGCCGGGGTTCCCCTACGAGCAGCACTTC.